A single sample gave rise to the 13 T cell receptor beta chains below, sequenced in a study of CD8 T cells in Susac syndrome. With random hexamers, 0.5 to 1 ug RNA was reverse transcribed. TCRdb processed the immunoSEQ multiplex PCR reads anew with MiXCR; each CDR3 protein has one entry. Of some 300,000 distinct CDR3 sequences listed, about nine tenths were seen once; the top ten hold approximately 0.18%. Sample: CD8+ T cells from PBMCs. These TCRs come from a human donor with multiple sclerosis.

The V call is TRBV7-3, the J call TRBJ2-5, with a possible D match to TRBD2 (7 bases). V lost 2 bases to trimming and J lost 5 bases, with 9 bases between them. From germline, CDR1 is SGHTA and CDR2 FQGTGA. This CDR3 is 13 amino acids long. The CDR3 DNA reads TGTGCCAGCAGCTTAGCGGGGGCCGAGACCCAGTACTTC. It translates to CASSLAGAETQYF.

This clonotype was seen only a few times. This chain uses TRBV16 with TRBJ1-5, with D hard to call. Trimming left V 1 base short and J 0 bases short, with 7 bases between. Germline CDR1 reads KGHSY; CDR2 reads FQNENV. This CDR3 is built from 15 residues. In DNA form, the CDR3 reads TGTGCCAGCAGCCAATACGGACTTAGCAATCAGCCCCAGCATTTT. Its translation is CASSQYGLSNQPQHF.

This clonotype has only one observation. This chain connects TRBV6-5 to TRBJ2-3, with a weak D call TRBD2 (5 bases). Germline CDR1 MNHEY, CDR2 SVGAGI. This CDR3 comprises 16 residues. Trimming shortened V by 2 bases and J by 2 bases, and 14 bases separated the two germline ends. Here the CDR3 reads CASSYGSSHPTDTQYF. The CDR3, as DNA: TGTGCCAGCAGTTACGGGTCTAGCCACCCCACAGATACGCAGTATTTT.

The CDR3, as DNA: TGTGCCAGCAGCGGAAGGGCCCGCTCCTACAATGAGCAGTTCTTC. Translated: CASSGRARSYNEQFF. The V gene is TRBV9, the J gene TRBJ2-1; no reliable D call. Germline assignment: CDR1 SGDLS and CDR2 YYNGEE. The CDR3 consists of 15 residues. Trimming took 3 bases from V and 0 from J, leaving 10 bases between them.

The chain employs TRBV30 and TRBJ2-1; D uncertain. CDR3 length: 13 amino acids. In germline, CDR1 is GTSNPN, CDR2 SVGIG (reference sequence). V dropped 7 bases and J dropped 6 bases, with 16 bases sitting between them. The CDR3 nucleotides are TGTGCCTTAGGGTGGAGTTTGATCAATGAGCAGTTCTTC. It is translated as CALGWSLINEQFF.

This chain connects TRBV3-1 to TRBJ2-1; D uncertain. The CDR3 has 14 residues. Germline V gene lookup returns CDR1 LGHDT and CDR2 YNNKEL (reference sequence). Trimming stripped 4 bases from V and 8 bases from J, with 15 bases between. DNA of the CDR3: TGTGCCAGCAGCCTTTGGGCGGAAATCCATGAGCAGTTCTTC. This sequence encodes CASSLWAEIHEQFF.

This clonotype was counted between two and nine times. The genes are TRBV27 and TRBJ2-3, with D unresolved. This CDR3 comprises 12 residues. Trimming stripped 3 bases from V and 5 bases from J, with 6 bases between. The germline CDR1 and CDR2 sequences are MNHEY and SMNVEV (reference sequence). CDR3 in DNA: TGTGCCAGCAGTTTGTTGGGAGATACGCAGTATTTT. This gives the protein CASSLLGDTQYF.

This clonotype appeared a single time. This rearrangement joins TRBV4-2 to TRBJ2-2, with D perhaps matching TRBD1 (6 bases). The CDR3 has 13 amino acids. Deletions cut 1 base from V and 7 bases from J, with 7 bases between. Germline V gene lookup returns CDR1 LGHNA and CDR2 YNFKEQ. DNA for the CDR3: TGTGCCAGCAGCCAAGGAGGGGGCGGGGAGCTGTTTTTT. Amino acid sequence: CASSQGGGGELFF.

The V gene is TRBV5-1, the J gene TRBJ2-1; D is ambiguous. This CDR3 has 17 amino acids. Trimming stripped 0 bases from V and 0 bases from J, with 13 bases between. Looked up from germline, CDR1 is SGHRS and CDR2 is YFSETQ. Written as DNA, the CDR3 is TGCGCCAGCAGCTTGGGTCCAACACGAAGCTCCTACAATGAGCAGTTCTTC. Translating it yields CASSLGPTRSSYNEQFF.

The chain carries TRBV6-1 and TRBJ2-1; tentative D call: TRBD2 (7 bases). Germline CDR1 and CDR2: MNHNS and SASEGT. V was shortened by 1 base and J by 4 bases, with 14 bases between the two germline ends. The CDR3 covers 16 residues. The CDR3: CASSEEGGGRYNEQFF. CDR3 nucleotide sequence: TGTGCCAGCAGTGAAGAGGGGGGAGGGAGGTACAATGAGCAGTTCTTC.

CDR3 residues: CASSTWGDQETQYF. The CDR3, as DNA: TGTGCCAGCAGCACCTGGGGAGACCAAGAGACCCAGTACTTC. This rearrangement joins TRBV11-3 to TRBJ2-5; a weak D match, TRBD2 (5 bases). V dropped 5 bases and J dropped 0 bases, with 10 bases sitting between them. Germline V gene lookup returns CDR1 SGHNT and CDR2 YENEEA. The CDR3 has 14 residues.

The rearrangement joins TRBV27 to TRBJ2-7; D unclear. The V end lost 6 bases, the J end lost 4 bases, and 10 bases lay between the germline ends. The V gene's germline CDR1 is MNHEY and CDR2 SMNVEV (reference sequence). The CDR3 runs 12 residues. The CDR3 DNA sequence: TGTGCCAGCAGCCGCGACGGGTACGAGCAGTACTTC. Translating gives CASSRDGYEQYF.

The chain couples TRBV4-2 to TRBJ2-1; D may be TRBD2 (5 bases). Trimming left V 0 bases short and J 0 bases short, with 9 bases between. The CDR3 length is 16 residues. The germline CDR1 and CDR2 sequences are LGHNA and YNFKEQ. CDR3 sequence reads: CASSQEERSSYNEQFF. CDR3 bases: TGTGCCAGCAGCCAAGAGGAGCGGAGCTCCTACAATGAGCAGTTCTTC.